Shown below are 11 T cell receptor beta chains from a single sample sequenced in a study of type 1 regulatory T cells. TCRdb re-analysed the reads in MiXCR, keeping a single row per CDR3 protein. Of some 100,000 distinct CDR3 sequences in the sample, 30% to 35% are singletons; the top ten hold roughly 2.4%. What was sequenced was CD4+ T cells, either the whole sample or a sorted fraction (not recorded which). The receptor set was obtained from a human donor in good health.

This chain links TRBV9 with TRBJ2-1; TRBD1 or TRBD2 may be the D gene (5 bases each). The CDR3 has 14 residues. Germline lookup yields CDR1 SGDLS and CDR2 YYNGEE. Trimming shortened V by 0 bases and J by 8 bases, and 12 bases separated the two germline ends. CDR3 nucleotide sequence: TGTGCCAGCAGCGTAGTAGGGGAGTCCGATGAGCAGTTCTTC. Translating gives CASSVVGESDEQFF.

CDR3 coding DNA: TGTGCCAGCAGCTTAGTGGGGCGCACAGATACGCAGTATTTT. It encodes CASSLVGRTDTQYF. The chain uses TRBV7-2 and TRBJ2-3; D may be TRBD1 (5 bases). Germline V gene data show CDR1 as SGHTA and CDR2 as FQGNSA. The V and J ends lost 1 base and 1 base respectively, with 6 bases between them. CDR3 length equals 14 residues.

This chain joins TRBV5-1 and TRBJ2-1; D may be TRBD1 (6 bases). The germline V and J ends were trimmed by 0 bases and 7 bases, with 11 bases remaining between them. The V gene's germline CDR1 is SGHRS and CDR2 YFSETQ. CDR3 length: 14 residues. The DNA for the CDR3 is TGCGCCAGCAGCTTGGCCCAAACAGGGAATGAGCAGTTCTTC. Translation: CASSLAQTGNEQFF. Using reference TRBV5-1 and TRBJ2-1 for the parts outside the CDR3, the full variable domain is KAGVTQTPRYLIKTRGQQVTLSCSPISGHRSVSWYQQTPGQGLQFLFEYFSETQRNKGNFPGRFSGRQFSNSRSEMNVSTLELGDSALYLCASSLAQTGNEQFFGPGTRLTVL.

This rearrangement joins TRBV7-2 to TRBJ2-2, with 12 bases fitting TRBD2. This CDR3 region has 15 residues. CDR1 and CDR2 from the germline V gene are SGHTA and FQGNSA. V lost 7 bases, J lost 8 bases, and 8 bases stayed unmatched. Here the CDR3 DNA reads TGTGCCAGCAAGAGGAGACTAGCGGGAGATGGGGAGCTGTTTTTT. Translation gives CASKRRLAGDGELFF.

This sequence joins TRBV20-1 and TRBJ2-1; 8 bases map to TRBD2. The CDR3 sequence is 16 residues long. The J segment lost 3 bases and the V segment lost 1 base, leaving 8 bases of the junction unmatched. The germline gives CDR1 DFQATT, CDR2 SNEGSKA (reference sequence). CDR3 DNA sequence: TGCAGTGCTAGAGTGAAAAGCGGGAGAGGCTACAATGAGCAGTTCTTC. Amino acid sequence: CSARVKSGRGYNEQFF.

V and J are TRBV7-9 and TRBJ1-1; possible D gene TRBD1, 6 bases. The CDR3 extends over 16 amino acids. The germline V and J ends were trimmed by 3 bases and 6 bases, with 20 bases remaining between them. Germline assignment: CDR1 SEHNR and CDR2 FQNEAQ (reference sequence). The CDR3 DNA is TGTGCCAGCAGCTTGGGGACAAGGGGCGTTAAGTCTGAAGCTTTCTTT. This encodes CASSLGTRGVKSEAFF.

The rearrangement links TRBV7-9 to TRBJ2-3, with 8 bases fitting TRBD2. The V segment lost 4 bases and the J segment 5 bases; nucleotides outside the gene matches: 11. In germline, CDR1 is SEHNR, CDR2 FQNEAQ (reference sequence). The CDR3 is 16 residues long. CDR3 region: CASSSKAGAGGDTQYF. The DNA for the CDR3 is TGTGCCAGCAGCTCAAAAGCGGGAGCTGGCGGAGATACGCAGTATTTT.

The V call is TRBV14, the J call TRBJ2-7; D is unclear. From germline, CDR1 is SGHDN and CDR2 FVKESK. There are 15 residues in the CDR3. Deletions cut 3 bases from V and 6 bases from J, with 18 bases between. CDR3 sequence: CASSQDQIWVLEQYF. As DNA, the CDR3 is TGTGCCAGCAGCCAGGACCAGATATGGGTCCTCGAGCAGTACTTC.

The chain has TRBV20-1 and TRBJ2-3; D is ambiguous. The CDR3 extends over 14 amino acids. Looked up from germline, CDR1 is DFQATT and CDR2 is SNEGSKA (reference sequence). Trimming pared 3 bases from V and 0 bases from J, leaving 10 bases between. The CDR3 DNA sequence: TGCAGTGCTAGGAGACCCACGAGCACAGATACGCAGTATTTT. Translated, it gives CSARRPTSTDTQYF.

This clonotype was picked up a small number of times. The rearrangement uses TRBV5-1 and TRBJ2-3, with 9 bases matching TRBD1. J gave up 3 bases and V 4 bases, and 12 bases lay outside the gene matches. The CDR3 covers 17 residues. Per the germline V gene, CDR1 is SGHRS and CDR2 is YFSETQ. CDR3 nucleotides: TGCGCCAGCAGCCTGGGCGGACAGGGGACGAGGACAGATACGCAGTATTTT. Its translation is CASSLGGQGTRTDTQYF.

The V call is TRBV5-1, the J call TRBJ2-1; D is perhaps TRBD2 (5 bases). V lost 3 bases and J lost 5, with 9 bases in between. The CDR3 length is 13 residues. The V gene's germline CDR1 is SGHRS and CDR2 YFSETQ. CDR3 in DNA: TGCGCCAGCAGCTCCGGGATCGACAATGAGCAGTTCTTC. Protein product: CASSSGIDNEQFF.